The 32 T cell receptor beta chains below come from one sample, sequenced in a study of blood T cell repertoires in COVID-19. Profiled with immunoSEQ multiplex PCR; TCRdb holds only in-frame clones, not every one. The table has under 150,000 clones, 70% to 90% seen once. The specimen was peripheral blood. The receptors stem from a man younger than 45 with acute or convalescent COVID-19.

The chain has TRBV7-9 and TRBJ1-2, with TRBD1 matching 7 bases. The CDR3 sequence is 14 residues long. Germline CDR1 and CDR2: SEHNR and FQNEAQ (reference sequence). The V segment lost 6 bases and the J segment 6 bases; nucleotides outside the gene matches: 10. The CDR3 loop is CASSIKGDRDGYTF. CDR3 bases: TGTGCCAGCAGTATCAAAGGGGACAGAGATGGCTACACCTTC.

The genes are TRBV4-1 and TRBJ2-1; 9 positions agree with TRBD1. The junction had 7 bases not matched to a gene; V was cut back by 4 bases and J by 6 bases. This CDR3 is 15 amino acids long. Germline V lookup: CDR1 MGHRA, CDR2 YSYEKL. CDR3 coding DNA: TGCGCCAGCAGCCGGAACAGGGGGCGCGGCAATGAGCAGTTCTTC. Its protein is CASSRNRGRGNEQFF.

Written as DNA, the CDR3 is TGCGCCAGCAGCCTAAACAGGGGATTGCGGACTGAAGCTTTCTTT. Its translation is CASSLNRGLRTEAFF. The rearrangement uses TRBV4-3 and TRBJ1-1; 7 positions match TRBD1. J was trimmed by 5 bases and V by 4 bases; bases with no gene match: 10. CDR1 LGHNA and CDR2 YSLEER come from the germline V gene. The CDR3 consists of 15 residues.

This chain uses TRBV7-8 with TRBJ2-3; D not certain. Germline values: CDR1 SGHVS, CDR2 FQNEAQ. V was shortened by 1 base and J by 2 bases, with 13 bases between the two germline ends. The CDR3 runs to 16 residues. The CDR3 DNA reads TGTGCCAGCAGCTTAGGCCTACGCTTTACCACAGATACGCAGTATTTT. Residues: CASSLGLRFTTDTQYF. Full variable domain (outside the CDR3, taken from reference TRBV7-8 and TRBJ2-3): GAGVSQSPRYKVAKRGQDVALRCDPISGHVSLFWYQQALGQGPEFLTYFQNEAQLDKSGLPSDRFFAERPEGSVSTLKIQRTQQEDSAVYLCASSLGLRFTTDTQYFGPGTRLTVL.

CDR3 sequence (DNA): TGCGCCAGCAGCGTAGACAGGGGGGCTGAAAAACTGTTTTTT. As protein: CASSVDRGAEKLFF. The gene calls are TRBV5-1 and TRBJ1-4, with 9 bases aligning to TRBD1. Unmatched junction bases numbered 5, after V lost 4 bases and J lost 7 bases. In germline, CDR1 is SGHRS, CDR2 YFSETQ. The CDR3 has 14 residues.

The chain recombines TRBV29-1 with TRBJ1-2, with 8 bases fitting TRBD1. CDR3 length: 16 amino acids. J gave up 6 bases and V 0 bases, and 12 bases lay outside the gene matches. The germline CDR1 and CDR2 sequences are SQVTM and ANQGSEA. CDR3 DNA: TGCAGCGTTGAAGATCCGGGAATGGACAGGGTTGATGGCTACACCTTC. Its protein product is CSVEDPGMDRVDGYTF.

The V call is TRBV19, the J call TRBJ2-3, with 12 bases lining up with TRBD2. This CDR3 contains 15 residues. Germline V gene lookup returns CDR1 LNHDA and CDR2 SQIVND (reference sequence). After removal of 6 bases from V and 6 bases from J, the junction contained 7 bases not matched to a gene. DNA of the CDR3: TGTGCCAGTAGCCCTCGACTAGCGGGAGCGGATACGCAGTATTTT. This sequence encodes CASSPRLAGADTQYF.

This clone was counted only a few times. CDR3 DNA: TGTGCCACCAGTGAGGACAGTGCAAGCAATCAGCCCCAGCATTTT. It translates to CATSEDSASNQPQHF. The chain uses TRBV24-1 and TRBJ1-5, with a possible D match to TRBD1 (6 bases). Trimming took 4 bases from V and 1 from J, leaving 10 bases between them. The germline V gene encodes CDR1 KGHDR and CDR2 SFDVKD. The CDR3 is 15 amino acids.

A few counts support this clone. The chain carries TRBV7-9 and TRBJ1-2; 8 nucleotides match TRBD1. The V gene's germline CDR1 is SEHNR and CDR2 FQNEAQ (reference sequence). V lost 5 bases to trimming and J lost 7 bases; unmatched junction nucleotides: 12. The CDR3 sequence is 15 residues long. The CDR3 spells CASSQSQTGAGGYTF. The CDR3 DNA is TGTGCCAGCAGCCAGTCCCAGACAGGGGCGGGTGGCTACACCTTC. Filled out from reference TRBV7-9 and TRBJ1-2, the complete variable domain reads DTGVSQNPRHKITKRGQNVTFRCDPISEHNRLYWYRQTLGQGPEFLTYFQNEAQLEKSRLLSDRFSAERPKGSFSTLEIQRTEQGDSAMYLCASSQSQTGAGGYTFGSGTRLTVV.

The DNA for the CDR3 is TGTGCCAGCAGGACAAGCGGGACCTTCACAGATACGCAGTATTTT. This gives the protein CASRTSGTFTDTQYF. The chain carries TRBV11-2 and TRBJ2-3; 7 bases map to TRBD2. CDR1 and CDR2 (germline): SGHAT, FQNNGV. Trimming removed 6 bases from V and 2 bases from J; junction bases left unmatched: 8. This CDR3 is 15 amino acids long.

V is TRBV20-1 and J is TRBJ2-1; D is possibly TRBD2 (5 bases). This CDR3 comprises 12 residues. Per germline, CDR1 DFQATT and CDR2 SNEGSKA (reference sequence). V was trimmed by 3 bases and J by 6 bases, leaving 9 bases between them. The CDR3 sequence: CSASHGLNEQFF. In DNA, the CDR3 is TGCAGTGCTAGTCACGGACTCAATGAGCAGTTCTTC.

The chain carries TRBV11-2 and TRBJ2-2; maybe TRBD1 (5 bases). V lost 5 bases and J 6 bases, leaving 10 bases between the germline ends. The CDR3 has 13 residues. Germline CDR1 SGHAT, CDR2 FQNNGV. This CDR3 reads CASSQGRSGELFF. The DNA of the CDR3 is TGTGCCAGCAGCCAGGGCAGGTCCGGGGAGCTGTTTTTT.

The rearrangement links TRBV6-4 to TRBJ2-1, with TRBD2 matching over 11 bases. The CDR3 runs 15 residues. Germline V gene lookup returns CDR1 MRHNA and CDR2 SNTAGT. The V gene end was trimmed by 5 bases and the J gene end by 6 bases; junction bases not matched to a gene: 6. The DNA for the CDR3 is TGTGCCAGCAGTTTACTAGCGGGAGCGGGCAATGAGCAGTTCTTC. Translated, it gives CASSLLAGAGNEQFF.

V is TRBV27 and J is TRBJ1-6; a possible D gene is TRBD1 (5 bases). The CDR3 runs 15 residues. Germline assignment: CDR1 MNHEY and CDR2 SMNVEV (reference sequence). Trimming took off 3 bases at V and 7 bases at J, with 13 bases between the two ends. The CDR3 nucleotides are TGTGCCAGCAGTTTCTCCCCAGGGAACAATTCACCCCTCCACTTT. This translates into CASSFSPGNNSPLHF.

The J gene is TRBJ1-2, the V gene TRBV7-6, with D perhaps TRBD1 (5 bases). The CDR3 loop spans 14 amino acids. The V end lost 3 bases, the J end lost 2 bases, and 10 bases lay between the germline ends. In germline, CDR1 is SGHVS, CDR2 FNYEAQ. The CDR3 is CASSLGGSNYGYTF. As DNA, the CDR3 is TGTGCCAGCAGCTTGGGGGGTTCGAACTATGGCTACACCTTC.

CDR3 residues: CATERGSPEPKETQYF. The CDR3 nucleotides read TGTGCCACCGAAAGGGGTAGCCCGGAGCCCAAGGAGACCCAGTACTTC. The genes are TRBV2 and TRBJ2-5; D possibly corresponds to TRBD1 (5 bases). The V gene lost 10 bases and the J gene lost 5 bases, with 26 bases spanning the gap. Germline values: CDR1 SNHLY, CDR2 FYNNEI. The CDR3 is 16 amino acids.

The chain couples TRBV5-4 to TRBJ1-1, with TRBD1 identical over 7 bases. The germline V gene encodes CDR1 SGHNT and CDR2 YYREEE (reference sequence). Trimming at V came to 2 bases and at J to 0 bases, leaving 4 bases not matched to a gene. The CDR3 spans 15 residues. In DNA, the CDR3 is TGTGCCAGCAGCTTTACAGGGGTATTGAACACTGAAGCTTTCTTT. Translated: CASSFTGVLNTEAFF. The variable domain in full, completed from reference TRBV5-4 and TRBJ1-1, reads ETGVTQSPTHLIKTRGQQVTLRCSSQSGHNTVSWYQQALGQGPQFIFQYYREEENGRGNFPPRFSGLQFPNYSSELNVNALELDDSALYLCASSFTGVLNTEAFFGQGTRLTVV.

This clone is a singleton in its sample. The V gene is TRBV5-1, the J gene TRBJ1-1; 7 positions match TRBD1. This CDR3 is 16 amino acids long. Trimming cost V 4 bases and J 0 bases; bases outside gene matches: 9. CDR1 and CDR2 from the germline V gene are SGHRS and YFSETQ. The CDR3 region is CASSILGGAMNTEAFF. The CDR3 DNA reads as TGCGCCAGCAGCATATTAGGGGGCGCGATGAACACTGAAGCTTTCTTT.

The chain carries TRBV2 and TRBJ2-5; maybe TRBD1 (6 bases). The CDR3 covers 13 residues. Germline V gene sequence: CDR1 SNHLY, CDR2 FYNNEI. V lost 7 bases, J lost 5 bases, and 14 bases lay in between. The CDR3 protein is CASIPTGYETQYF. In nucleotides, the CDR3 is TGTGCCAGCATCCCCACAGGGTATGAGACCCAGTACTTC.

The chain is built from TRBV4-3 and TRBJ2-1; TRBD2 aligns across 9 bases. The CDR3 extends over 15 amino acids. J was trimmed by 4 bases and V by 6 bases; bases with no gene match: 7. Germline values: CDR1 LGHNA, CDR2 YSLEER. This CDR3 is CASSWTSAGYNEQFF. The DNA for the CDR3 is TGCGCCAGCAGTTGGACTAGCGCAGGGTACAATGAGCAGTTCTTC.

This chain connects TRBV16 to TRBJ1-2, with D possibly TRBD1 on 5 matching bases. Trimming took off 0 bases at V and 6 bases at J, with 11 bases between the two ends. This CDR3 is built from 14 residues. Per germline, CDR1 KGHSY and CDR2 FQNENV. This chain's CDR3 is CASSQSFQGHGYTF. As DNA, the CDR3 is TGTGCCAGCAGCCAATCGTTCCAGGGCCATGGCTACACCTTC. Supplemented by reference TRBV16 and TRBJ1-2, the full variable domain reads GEEVAQTPKHLVRGEGQKAKLYCAPIKGHSYVFWYQQVLKNEFKFLISFQNENVFDETGMPKERFSAKCLPNSPCSLEIQATKLEDSAVYFCASSQSFQGHGYTFGSGTRLTVV.

CDR3 sequence reads: CASSQLSGRWETQYF. The CDR3 coding sequence is TGTGCCAGCAGCCAACTTAGCGGGAGATGGGAGACCCAGTACTTC. V is TRBV7-6 and J is TRBJ2-5, with 9 bases fitting TRBD2. The CDR3 loop spans 15 amino acids. V shed 5 bases and J 5 bases; nucleotides not matched to a gene: 9. Germline V CDR1 and CDR2: SGHVS, FNYEAQ.

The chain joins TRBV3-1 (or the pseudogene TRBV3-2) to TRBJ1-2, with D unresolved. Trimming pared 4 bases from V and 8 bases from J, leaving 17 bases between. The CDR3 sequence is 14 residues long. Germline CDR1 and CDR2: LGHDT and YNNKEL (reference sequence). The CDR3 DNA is TGTGCCAGCAGCCTATCAAATGCGGGTAGGGGCTACACCTTC. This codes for CASSLSNAGRGYTF.

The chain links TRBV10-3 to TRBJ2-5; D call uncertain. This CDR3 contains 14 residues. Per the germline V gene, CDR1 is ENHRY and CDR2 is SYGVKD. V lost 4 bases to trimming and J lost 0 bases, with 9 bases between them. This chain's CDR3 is CAISALNNQETQYF. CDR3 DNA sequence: TGTGCCATCAGTGCACTTAATAACCAAGAGACCCAGTACTTC.

The CDR3 loop reads CASSLGTSGPEQYV. The CDR3 nucleotides are TGTGCCAGCTCACTCGGGACTAGCGGGCCCGAGCAGTACGTC. The chain has TRBV18 and TRBJ2-7; 12 bases are a match to TRBD2. Per germline, CDR1 KGHSH and CDR2 LQKENI. Trimming took 4 bases from V and 6 from J; bases not matched to a gene: 4. The CDR3 sequence is 14 residues long.

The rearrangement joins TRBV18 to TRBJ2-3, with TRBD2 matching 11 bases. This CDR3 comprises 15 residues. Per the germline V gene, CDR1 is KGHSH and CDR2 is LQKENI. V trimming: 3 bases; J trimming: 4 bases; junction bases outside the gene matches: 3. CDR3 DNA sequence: TGTGCCAGCTCACCCCTAGCGGGGGGATCAGATACGCAGTATTTT. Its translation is CASSPLAGGSDTQYF.

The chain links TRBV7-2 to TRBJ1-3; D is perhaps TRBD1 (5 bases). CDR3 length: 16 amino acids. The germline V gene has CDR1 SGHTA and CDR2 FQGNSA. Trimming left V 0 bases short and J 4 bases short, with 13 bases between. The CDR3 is CASSLAGGATGNTIYF. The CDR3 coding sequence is TGTGCCAGCAGCTTAGCGGGTGGGGCCACGGGAAACACCATATATTTT.

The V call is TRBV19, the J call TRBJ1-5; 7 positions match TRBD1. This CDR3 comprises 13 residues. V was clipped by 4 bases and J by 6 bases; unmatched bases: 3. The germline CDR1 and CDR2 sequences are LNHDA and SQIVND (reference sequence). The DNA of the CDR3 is TGTGCCAGTAGTACGACAGGGCTTCAGCCCCAGCATTTT. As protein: CASSTTGLQPQHF.

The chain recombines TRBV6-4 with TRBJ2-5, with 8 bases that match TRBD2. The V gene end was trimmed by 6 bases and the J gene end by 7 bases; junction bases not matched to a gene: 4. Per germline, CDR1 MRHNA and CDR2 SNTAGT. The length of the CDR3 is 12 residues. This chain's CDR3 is CASRDGGGTQYF. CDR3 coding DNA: TGTGCCAGCAGAGACGGGGGGGGGACCCAGTACTTC.

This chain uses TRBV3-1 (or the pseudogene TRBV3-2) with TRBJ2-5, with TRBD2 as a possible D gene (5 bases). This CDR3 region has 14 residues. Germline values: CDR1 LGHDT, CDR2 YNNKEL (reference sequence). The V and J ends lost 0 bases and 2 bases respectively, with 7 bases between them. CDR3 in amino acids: CASSQDLAQETQYF. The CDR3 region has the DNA TGTGCCAGCAGCCAAGATCTAGCTCAAGAGACCCAGTACTTC.

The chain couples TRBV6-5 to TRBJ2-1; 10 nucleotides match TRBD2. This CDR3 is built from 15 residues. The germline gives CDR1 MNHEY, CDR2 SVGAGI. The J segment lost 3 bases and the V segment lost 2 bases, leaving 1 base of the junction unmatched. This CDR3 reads CASSYERGGYNEQFF. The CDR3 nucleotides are TGTGCCAGCAGTTACGAGCGGGGGGGCTACAATGAGCAGTTCTTC.

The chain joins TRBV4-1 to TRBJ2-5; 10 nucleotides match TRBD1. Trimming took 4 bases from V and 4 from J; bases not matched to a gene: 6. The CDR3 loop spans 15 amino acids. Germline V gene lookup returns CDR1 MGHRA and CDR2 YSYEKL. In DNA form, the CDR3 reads TGCGCCAGCAGCCGTCGACAGGGGGCAACAGAGACCCAGTACTTC. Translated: CASSRRQGATETQYF.